The sequence of this TCR beta chain was determined in a study of shared clonotypes between healthy human individuals. Study outcomes and limitations: Generally, naive subsets came out with larger estimated richness than memory subsets.

This clone was found a few times. Antigen specificity is unknown. Here immunoSEQ multiplex PCR was the method, and the copy in TCRdb shows in-frame clones only, minus some. The sample includes 2 million to 2.5 million clones, 85% to 95% of them seen just once. This receptor was identified in a man in his late teens or twenties in good health. Some clones in this sample may be carry-over from other donors' samples. Material for sequencing was naive CD4+ T cells from PBMCs. The subset was: CD45RA+ positively selected.

This chain's CDR3 is CASVNRGLGTEAFF. DNA for the CDR3: TGTGCCAGCGTAAACAGGGGGCTGGGGACTGAAGCTTTCTTT. The chain is built from TRBV19 and TRBJ1-1, with 9 bases lining up with TRBD1. CDR1 LNHDA and CDR2 SQIVND come from the germline V gene (reference sequence). The CDR3 is made up of 14 amino acids. V gave up 9 bases and J gave up 5 bases; unmatched junction bases: 10.